This entry describes one TCR beta chain. The sample comes from a study of blood T cell repertoires in COVID-19. Study at large: The United States, Italy and Spain were the sources of the acute and convalescent COVID-19 samples. T cells, B-cell-depleted T cells, or PBMCs provided the cDNA or gDNA that served as material.

CDR3 length: 14 amino acids. Germline V gene data show CDR1 as MDHEN and CDR2 as SYDVKM. Losses at the gene ends were 2 bases for V and 2 bases for J; bases not matched to a gene: 2. As originally analysed: Estimation of nucleated cell counts was performed using reference gene primer amplification. The method was immunoSEQ multiplex PCR; TCRdb's version includes in-frame clones alone and lacks a portion of them. V and J calls and clone size are those listed in that table; D and trimming were worked out from the DNA. Among approximately 29,000 clones listed, 55% to 75% were seen once. The chain links TRBV28 to TRBJ2-5; 7 nucleotides align to TRBD2. The sample comprised peripheral blood. This TCR derives from a boy between 2 and 10 years old with active or convalescent COVID-19. The CDR3 is CASSLGGGQETQYF. For the CDR3, the DNA is TGTGCCAGCAGTTTAGGGGGGGGACAAGAGACCCAGTACTTC.